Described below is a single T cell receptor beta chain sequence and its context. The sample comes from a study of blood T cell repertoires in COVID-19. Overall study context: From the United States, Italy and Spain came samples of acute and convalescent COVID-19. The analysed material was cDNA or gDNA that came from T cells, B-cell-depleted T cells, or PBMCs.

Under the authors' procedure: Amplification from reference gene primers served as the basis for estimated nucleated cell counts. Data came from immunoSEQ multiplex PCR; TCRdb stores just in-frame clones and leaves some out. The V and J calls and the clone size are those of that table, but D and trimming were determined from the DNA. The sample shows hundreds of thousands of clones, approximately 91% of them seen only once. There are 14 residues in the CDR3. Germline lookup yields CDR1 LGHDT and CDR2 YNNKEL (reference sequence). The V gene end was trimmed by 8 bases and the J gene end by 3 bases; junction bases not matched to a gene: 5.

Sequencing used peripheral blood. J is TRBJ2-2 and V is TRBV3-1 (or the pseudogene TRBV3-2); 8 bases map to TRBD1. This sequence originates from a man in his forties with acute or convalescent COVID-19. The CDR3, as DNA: TGTGCCAGCTATGGACAGGGATACACCGGGGAGCTGTTTTTT. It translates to CASYGQGYTGELFF.